These 13 T cell receptor beta chains came from one sample sequenced in a study of beta chain features in type 1 diabetes. Since all of the isolated RNA was reverse transcribed, expressed TCRB transcripts were what got sequenced. Method: immunoSEQ multiplex PCR; TCRdb's copy keeps in-frame clones and lacks some. The sample lists 250,000 to 300,000 clones; roughly an eighth were seen once. Study-wide points: Shortening that was moderate but significant affected the TCRB CDR3s of Type 1 diabetes patients in all four CD4+ subsets.

These receptors' antigens are unknown. Material: naive CD4+ T cells from blood. These receptors all stem from a man in his thirties or forties with type 1 diabetes.

In this sample, this clone turned up a few times. This chain joins TRBV9 and TRBJ1-1, with D unresolved. Germline CDR1 SGDLS, CDR2 YYNGEE. The CDR3 sequence is 13 residues long. The V end was cut by 4 bases, the J end by 0 bases, with 7 bases between. The CDR3 DNA sequence: TGTGCCAGCAGCCCCCGTTTGAACACTGAAGCTTTCTTT. Translating it yields CASSPRLNTEAFF.

The table lists this clone with a few counts. The V and J genes are TRBV1 and TRBJ2-1; the table assigns TRBD2, which was not confirmed against the DNA. TRBV1 is a documented pseudogene. The CDR3 totals 15 residues. DNA of the CDR3: TGCACCAGCACCTATAGCGGGAGAAAAAACAATGAGCAGTTCTTC. Residues: CTSTYSGRKNNEQFF.

The CDR3 sequence is CASSPGLAGGSRFF. CDR3 nucleotides: TGCGCCAGCAGCCCGGGACTAGCGGGAGGGTCCCGGTTCTTC. This chain connects TRBV5-1 to TRBJ2-1, with 16 bases lining up with TRBD2. The CDR3 sequence is 14 residues long. Germline assignment: CDR1 SGHRS and CDR2 YFSETQ. V lost 4 bases to trimming and J lost 15 bases; unmatched junction nucleotides: 7. Full variable domain (outside the CDR3, taken from reference TRBV5-1 and TRBJ2-1): KAGVTQTPRYLIKTRGQQVTLSCSPISGHRSVSWYQQTPGQGLQFLFEYFSETQRNKGNFPGRFSGRQFSNSRSEMNVSTLELGDSALYLCASSPGLAGGSRFFGPGTRLTVL.

This clone occurred a few times. The genes are TRBV28 and TRBJ2-5; 8 nucleotides match TRBD2. The germline V gene encodes CDR1 MDHEN and CDR2 SYDVKM. The CDR3 contains 15 residues. Trimming took 6 bases from V and 2 from J; bases not matched to a gene: 8. CDR3 protein: CASRAGLALQETQYF. The CDR3 bases are TGTGCCAGCAGGGCTGGACTAGCCTTACAAGAGACCCAGTACTTC.

This rearrangement joins TRBV6-6 to TRBJ2-3, with D perhaps TRBD2 (6 bases). Trimming pared 5 bases from V and 4 bases from J, leaving 10 bases between. This CDR3 comprises 13 residues. Looked up from germline, CDR1 is MNHNY and CDR2 is SVGAGI (reference sequence). For the CDR3, the DNA is TGTGCCAGCAGTCCTCCGGGAGCAGATACGCAGTATTTT. Translated, it gives CASSPPGADTQYF.

This clone was found a few times. The chain has TRBV14 and TRBJ2-1; D gene uncertain. The V end was cut by 1 base, the J end by 0 bases, with 7 bases between. Germline values: CDR1 SGHDN, CDR2 FVKESK. This CDR3 region has 15 residues. The CDR3 is CASSQAPSSYNEQFF. CDR3 bases: TGTGCCAGCAGCCAAGCTCCTAGCTCCTACAATGAGCAGTTCTTC.

The chain uses TRBV19 and TRBJ2-3; 8 bases map to TRBD2. The germline V gene has CDR1 LNHDA and CDR2 SQIVND (reference sequence). The CDR3 is 15 residues long. With V trimmed by 3 bases and J by 5 bases, 7 bases remained unmatched. The CDR3 spells CASSIALADGDTQYF. The CDR3 DNA follows: TGTGCCAGTAGTATCGCACTAGCGGATGGAGATACGCAGTATTTT.

The rearrangement uses TRBV5-1 and TRBJ2-6; perhaps TRBD1 as D (6 bases). Germline V gene sequence: CDR1 SGHRS, CDR2 YFSETQ. V was pared by 4 bases and J by 1 base, with 12 bases between. The CDR3 extends over 16 amino acids. The CDR3 region has the DNA TGCGCCAGCAGCCAAATAACAGGGTCTGGGGCCAACGTCCTGACTTTC. Protein product: CASSQITGSGANVLTF.

The V gene is TRBV18, the J gene TRBJ1-4, with a possible D match to TRBD1 (6 bases). CDR3 length equals 13 residues. Germline V gene lookup returns CDR1 KGHSH and CDR2 LQKENI. The germline V and J ends were trimmed by 4 bases and 5 bases, with 8 bases remaining between them. DNA for the CDR3: TGTGCCAGCTCACGAGGACAGAATGAAAAACTGTTTTTT. This sequence encodes CASSRGQNEKLFF.

This clone was observed a few times. The CDR3: CASSQGGARLGQETQYF. CDR3 nucleotides: TGTGCCAGCAGCCAAGGTGGGGCCCGTCTAGGACAAGAGACCCAGTACTTC. The chain uses TRBV4-2 and TRBJ2-5, with a weak D call TRBD1 (5 bases). Between the trimmed V and J ends, which lost 1 base and 2 bases, there was a span of 17 bases. Germline values: CDR1 LGHNA, CDR2 YNFKEQ. CDR3 size: 17 residues.

The chain joins TRBV7-3 to TRBJ1-1, with unresolved D. In germline, CDR1 is SGHTA, CDR2 FQGTGA. The CDR3 sequence is 13 residues long. Trimming pared 1 base from V and 5 bases from J, leaving 8 bases between. The CDR3 spells CASSLRERTEAFF. The CDR3 coding sequence is TGTGCCAGCAGCTTAAGGGAGAGGACTGAAGCTTTCTTT.

V is TRBV4-3 and J is TRBJ2-3; D remains unclear. The V gene's germline CDR1 is LGHNA and CDR2 YSLEER. Between the trimmed V and J ends, which lost 0 bases and 2 bases, there was a span of 6 bases. The CDR3 is 14 amino acids. CDR3 loop: CASSQELHTDTQYF. The CDR3 nucleotides read TGCGCCAGCAGCCAAGAACTTCACACAGATACGCAGTATTTT.

This clone has more than one count but fewer than ten. The chain joins TRBV9 to TRBJ2-1; a weak D match, TRBD2 (6 bases). From germline, CDR1 is SGDLS and CDR2 YYNGEE. The CDR3 has 15 amino acids. Trimming took 6 bases from V and 7 from J, leaving 20 bases between them. In DNA, the CDR3 is TGTGCCAGCACGGGGCATCCGGGACTTGGGAATGAGCAGTTCTTC. The encoded protein is CASTGHPGLGNEQFF.